This T cell receptor beta chain was captured in a study of response to subunit inactivated influenza vaccine. TCRdb re-called the RT-PCR reads through MiXCR, storing one row per CDR3 protein. The sample yields some 150,000 distinct CDR3 sequences, approximately 12% seen once. With 3 bases clipped from V and 1 base from J, the junction kept 3 bases outside the gene matches. Germline V CDR1 and CDR2: SGHTA, FQGNSA. This CDR3 spans 14 amino acids. These records were also assigned to another study, of T cells expressing NK-cell markers. As reported in that work: Making the TCR beta cDNA relied on 5'RACE template switching with UMIs. There were seven HCMV-seropositive donors and one seronegative donor among the eight sequenced. A range of roughly 1.0-8% of CD8+ T cells consisted of dominant NKG2C+ clonotypes in several donors.

This chain uses TRBV7-2 with TRBJ2-7; TRBD2 aligns across 7 bases. This specimen was CD8+ T cells sorted from PBMCs, taken 12 days after vaccination. The origin of this receptor is a man in his forties or fifties who received an inactivated influenza vaccine. The CDR3 loop is CASSFIGGSYEQYF. The DNA of the CDR3 is TGTGCCAGCAGCTTCATCGGGGGGTCCTACGAGCAGTACTTC.